These 30 T cell receptor beta chains were all obtained from the same sample, sequenced in a study of CD8 T cells in Susac syndrome. The RNA, 0.5 to 1 ug, was put through reverse transcription using random hexamers. TCRdb processed the immunoSEQ multiplex PCR reads anew with MiXCR; each CDR3 protein has one entry. The sample consists of about 180,000 distinct CDR3 sequences, around 94% of them appearing once. The specimen was CD4+ T cells from PBMCs. The receptors were gathered from a human donor with Susac syndrome.

V is TRBV23-1 and J is TRBJ1-1; 7 bases agree with TRBD1. TRBV23-1 has ORF status, its function being uncertain. The ends lost 4 bases at V and 3 bases at J; junction bases unmatched: 5. The CDR3 runs to 14 residues. In DNA form, the CDR3 reads TGCGCCAGCAGTCGCTTACAGGGGTACACTGAAGCTTTCTTT. It codes for CASSRLQGYTEAFF.

The chain carries TRBV6-2 or TRBV6-3 and TRBJ1-1; maybe TRBD1 (5 bases). The CDR3 contains 13 residues. V was trimmed by 6 bases and J by 3 bases, leaving 11 bases between them. Germline-derived CDR1 and CDR2 are MNHEY and SVGEGT. In DNA, the CDR3 is TGTGCCAGCAGGCTTCAGGGCGACACTGAAGCTTTCTTT. Translating it yields CASRLQGDTEAFF.

This clonotype was detected once. The V gene is TRBV12-3 or TRBV12-4, the J gene TRBJ1-5; D gene unclear. CDR3 size: 16 residues. Trimming removed 7 bases at V and 3 bases at J, with 19 bases between. The CDR3 DNA is TGTGCCAGCATGAGGTCGGGAGTTGGGGACAATCAGCCCCAGCATTTT. Protein sequence: CASMRSGVGDNQPQHF.

V gene TRBV14 combines with J gene TRBJ2-3; 14 bases map to TRBD2. V lost 2 bases to trimming and J lost 4 bases; unmatched junction nucleotides: 8. This CDR3 comprises 18 residues. The germline V gene has CDR1 SGHDN and CDR2 FVKESK. The CDR3 nucleotides are TGTGCCAGCAGCCAAATACTGACTAGCGGGAGGGTCGCAGATACGCAGTATTTT. Translating gives CASSQILTSGRVADTQYF.

This sequence joins TRBV5-1 and TRBJ2-1; D is perhaps TRBD1 (6 bases). V lost 0 bases and J lost 8, with 18 bases in between. Looked up from germline, CDR1 is SGHRS and CDR2 is YFSETQ. This CDR3 has 16 residues. For the CDR3, the DNA is TGCGCCAGCAGCTTGGCAGTAACGGCAGGGGAAGATGAGCAGTTCTTC. As protein: CASSLAVTAGEDEQFF.

J is TRBJ2-5 and V is TRBV2, with 7 bases aligning to TRBD1. The CDR3 runs to 16 residues. Germline CDR1 reads SNHLY; CDR2 reads FYNNEI. V was clipped by 6 bases and J by 1 base; unmatched bases: 11. CDR3 loop: CASRPAGTDFQETQYF. CDR3 in DNA: TGTGCCAGCAGGCCAGCAGGGACAGATTTCCAAGAGACCCAGTACTTC.

This chain uses TRBV7-9 with TRBJ2-3; no firm D call. There are 16 residues in the CDR3. Germline V CDR1 and CDR2: SEHNR, FQNEAQ (reference sequence). Between the trimmed V and J ends, which lost 5 bases and 2 bases, there was a span of 17 bases. The CDR3 loop is CASSRPAATATDTQYF. The CDR3 bases are TGTGCCAGCAGCCGACCGGCGGCCACGGCCACAGATACGCAGTATTTT. Based on the CDR3 plus reference TRBV7-9 and TRBJ2-3, the full variable domain is DTGVSQNPRHKITKRGQNVTFRCDPISEHNRLYWYRQTLGQGPEFLTYFQNEAQLEKSRLLSDRFSAERPKGSFSTLEIQRTEQGDSAMYLCASSRPAATATDTQYFGPGTRLTVL.

This chain uses TRBV20-1 with TRBJ1-2, with 10 bases matching TRBD1. CDR1 DFQATT and CDR2 SNEGSKA come from the germline V gene (reference sequence). V was pared by 1 base and J by 7 bases, with 3 bases of the junction left unmatched. CDR3 length: 13 residues. CDR3 sequence (DNA): TGCAGTGCTAGAGGTGGGGACAGGGGTGGCTACACCTTC. It specifies CSARGGDRGGYTF.

The chain employs TRBV4-1 and TRBJ2-1; D unclear. CDR3 length: 15 residues. CDR1 MGHRA and CDR2 YSYEKL come from the germline V gene. V gave up 2 bases and J gave up 4 bases, with 12 bases separating them. CDR3 sequence reads: CASSQSYRPYNEQFF. CDR3 nucleotides: TGCGCCAGCAGCCAATCTTACCGGCCTTACAATGAGCAGTTCTTC.

The chain employs TRBV7-2 and TRBJ2-5; D unclear. The length of the CDR3 is 13 residues. Germline V gene lookup returns CDR1 SGHTA and CDR2 FQGNSA. The V end was cut by 3 bases, the J end by 1 base, with 6 bases between. This chain's CDR3 is CASSFRLQETQYF. The CDR3 DNA is TGTGCCAGCAGCTTCAGACTCCAAGAGACCCAGTACTTC.

V gene TRBV14 combines with J gene TRBJ2-5; D is unclear. Germline CDR1 is SGHDN and CDR2 is FVKESK. V was clipped by 1 base and J by 5 bases, with 17 bases between them. This CDR3 contains 16 residues. The CDR3 here is CASSQVSGAGRETQYF. The CDR3 region has the DNA TGTGCCAGCAGCCAAGTTTCAGGCGCAGGACGGGAGACCCAGTACTTC.

The chain couples TRBV5-1 to TRBJ2-1; TRBD1 is a possible D gene (6 bases). CDR1 and CDR2 (germline): SGHRS, YFSETQ. The CDR3 is 17 residues long. V lost 3 bases and J lost 0, with 16 bases in between. The CDR3 sequence: CASSSPGTYSSYNEQFF. The CDR3 DNA reads TGCGCCAGCAGCTCCCCCGGGACATATAGCTCCTACAATGAGCAGTTCTTC.

The V call is TRBV7-9, the J call TRBJ2-1, with D unclear. Per germline, CDR1 SEHNR and CDR2 FQNEAQ (reference sequence). There are 14 residues in the CDR3. V lost 1 base and J 9 bases, leaving 13 bases between the germline ends. DNA of the CDR3: TGTGCCAGCAGCTTAGAGGTAACCCTCAGTGAGCAGTTCTTC. This codes for CASSLEVTLSEQFF.

The J gene is TRBJ2-7, the V gene TRBV20-1; D ambiguous. Germline CDR1 is DFQATT and CDR2 is SNEGSKA (reference sequence). The CDR3 spans 13 residues. V lost 0 bases to trimming and J lost 3 bases, with 9 bases between them. The CDR3: CSARDLSVYEQYF. Here the CDR3 DNA reads TGCAGTGCTAGAGATCTAAGCGTCTACGAGCAGTACTTC.

CDR3 sequence: CASSFDGHSNQPQHF. The DNA of the CDR3 is TGCGCCAGCAGCTTTGACGGCCATAGCAATCAGCCCCAGCATTTT. J is TRBJ1-5 and V is TRBV5-1; D uncertain. CDR3 size: 15 residues. V lost 2 bases to trimming and J lost 0 bases, with 9 bases between them. Germline V gives CDR1 SGHRS, CDR2 YFSETQ.

This sequence joins TRBV5-1 and TRBJ2-7, with TRBD1 matching over 10 bases. V lost 3 bases and J lost 5; bases outside the gene matches: 11. Germline-derived CDR1 and CDR2 are SGHRS and YFSETQ. The CDR3 is 16 residues long. DNA for the CDR3: TGCGCCAGCAGCTCGAGCCGGGACAGGGGACCCCACGAGCAGTACTTC. Encoded protein: CASSSSRDRGPHEQYF.

The chain links TRBV5-6 to TRBJ1-1, with D possibly being TRBD1 (5 bases). The ends were cut back, 4 bases at V and 3 bases at J, with 10 bases in the middle. CDR3 length: 13 residues. CDR1 is SGHDT and CDR2 is YYEEEE in the germline V gene. CDR3 coding DNA: TGTGCCAGCAGCGTGGGGACCTACACTGAAGCTTTCTTT. Residues: CASSVGTYTEAFF.

The chain joins TRBV12-3 or TRBV12-4 to TRBJ1-4; 10 bases are a match to TRBD1. The CDR3 consists of 15 residues. With V trimmed by 6 bases and J by 7 bases, 8 bases remained unmatched. The CDR3 region is CASRKGQGVFEKLFF. CDR3 sequence (DNA): TGTGCCAGCAGGAAAGGACAGGGGGTTTTTGAAAAACTGTTTTTT.

This chain uses TRBV7-9 with TRBJ2-4; D might be TRBD1 (6 bases). The CDR3 runs 16 residues. V was trimmed by 3 bases and J by 0 bases, leaving 12 bases between them. Germline-derived CDR1 and CDR2 are SEHNR and FQNEAQ (reference sequence). The CDR3 here is CASSFGTFGAKNIQYF. The DNA of the CDR3 is TGTGCCAGCAGCTTCGGGACATTTGGAGCCAAAAACATTCAGTACTTC. Variable domain in full (rest from reference TRBV7-9 and TRBJ2-4): DTGVSQNPRHKITKRGQNVTFRCDPISEHNRLYWYRQTLGQGPEFLTYFQNEAQLEKSRLLSDRFSAERPKGSFSTLEIQRTEQGDSAMYLCASSFGTFGAKNIQYFGAGTRLSVL.

The rearrangement joins TRBV12-3 or TRBV12-4 to TRBJ2-5, with 8 nucleotides matching TRBD2. CDR3 size: 14 residues. V trimming: 4 bases; J trimming: 3 bases; junction bases outside the gene matches: 4. CDR3 protein: CASSSGLGEETQYF. The CDR3 DNA sequence: TGTGCCAGCAGTTCGGGACTAGGGGAAGAGACCCAGTACTTC.

The chain links TRBV29-1 to TRBJ2-5; D uncertain. The CDR3 runs 15 residues. Trimming took off 4 bases at V and 8 bases at J, with 23 bases between the two ends. The germline CDR1 and CDR2 sequences are SQVTM and ANQGSEA. This CDR3 reads CSVAQTKRPSNTQYF. The CDR3 region has the DNA TGCAGCGTTGCTCAAACCAAGAGACCCAGTAATACCCAGTACTTC. The whole variable domain, filled in from reference TRBV29-1 and TRBJ2-5, reads SAVISQKPSRDICQRGTSLTIQCQVDSQVTMMFWYRQQPGQSLTLIATANQGSEATYESGFVIDKFPISRPNLTFSTLTVSNMSPEDSSIYLCSVAQTKRPSNTQYFGPGTRLLVL.

This chain links TRBV4-2 with TRBJ1-2; TRBD1 matches at 7 bases. Germline V gene data show CDR1 as LGHNA and CDR2 as YNFKEQ. The CDR3 covers 15 residues. Trimming at V came to 0 bases and at J to 2 bases, leaving 3 bases not matched to a gene. CDR3 nucleotide sequence: TGTGCCAGCAGCCAAGAACAGGGGAAAAACTATGGCTACACCTTC. The encoded protein is CASSQEQGKNYGYTF.

This clonotype is a singleton in its sample. The J gene is TRBJ2-1, the V gene TRBV6-1, with D maybe TRBD1 (6 bases). The V end lost 4 bases, the J end lost 7 bases, and 20 bases lay between the germline ends. Germline CDR1 is MNHNS and CDR2 is SASEGT. This CDR3 has 16 amino acids. The DNA of the CDR3 is TGTGCCAGCAGTGCCCTAAGCCCGACAGGCAAAAATGAGCAGTTCTTC. It encodes CASSALSPTGKNEQFF.

The chain is built from TRBV7-2 and TRBJ1-2; a weak D match, TRBD1 (5 bases). The V and J ends lost 0 bases and 8 bases respectively, with 13 bases between them. This CDR3 comprises 14 residues. Germline V gene data show CDR1 as SGHTA and CDR2 as FQGNSA. This CDR3 reads CASSLAGGIQGYTF. The CDR3 nucleotides are TGTGCCAGCAGCTTAGCCGGGGGGATACAGGGCTACACCTTC.

V is TRBV18 and J is TRBJ2-1; TRBD2 matches at 11 bases. The J segment lost 4 bases and the V segment lost 5 bases, leaving 7 bases of the junction unmatched. This CDR3 spans 16 amino acids. The germline gives CDR1 KGHSH, CDR2 LQKENI. CDR3 protein: CASSTNLAGGYNEQFF. Here the CDR3 DNA reads TGTGCCAGCTCAACGAACCTAGCGGGAGGTTACAATGAGCAGTTCTTC.

The chain combines TRBV5-4 with TRBJ1-1, with 9 bases lining up with TRBD1. In germline, CDR1 is SGHNT, CDR2 YYREEE (reference sequence). The CDR3 contains 15 residues. The junction had 7 bases not matched to a gene; V was cut back by 0 bases and J by 7 bases. CDR3 loop: CASSLEGQGRNEAFF. The CDR3 nucleotides are TGTGCCAGCAGCTTGGAGGGACAGGGTAGGAATGAAGCTTTCTTT.

The V gene is TRBV12-3 or TRBV12-4, the J gene TRBJ1-1, with a tentative D call TRBD1 (6 bases). The V end lost 5 bases, the J end lost 8 bases, and 12 bases lay between the germline ends. The CDR3 sequence is 12 residues long. For the CDR3, the DNA is TGTGCCAGCAGTCCACAGGGTTTGGAAGCTTTCTTT. Translated, it gives CASSPQGLEAFF.

The J gene is TRBJ1-1, the V gene TRBV30, with D uncertain. V dropped 5 bases and J dropped 2 bases, with 9 bases sitting between them. Germline assignment: CDR1 GTSNPN and CDR2 SVGIG (reference sequence). The CDR3 runs 12 residues. CDR3 DNA sequence: TGTGCCTGGCTCTCTACAAACACTGAAGCTTTCTTT. Its translation: CAWLSTNTEAFF.

The chain employs TRBV29-1 and TRBJ1-1, with D possibly TRBD1 on 5 matching bases. V shed 5 bases and J shed 4 bases, with 17 bases lying between them. The CDR3 is 14 residues long. Germline assignment: CDR1 SQVTM and CDR2 ANQGSEA. The CDR3 coding sequence is TGCAGCGTTTATGGGGGATCGGGAGTCACTGAAGCTTTCTTT. As protein: CSVYGGSGVTEAFF. The complete variable domain, with remaining parts taken from reference TRBV29-1 and TRBJ1-1, reads SAVISQKPSRDICQRGTSLTIQCQVDSQVTMMFWYRQQPGQSLTLIATANQGSEATYESGFVIDKFPISRPNLTFSTLTVSNMSPEDSSIYLCSVYGGSGVTEAFFGQGTRLTVV.

The rearrangement links TRBV4-2 to TRBJ2-7, with TRBD2 matching over 8 bases. The V gene's germline CDR1 is LGHNA and CDR2 YNFKEQ. With 4 bases clipped from V and 6 bases from J, the junction kept 8 bases outside the gene matches. This CDR3 spans 14 amino acids. CDR3: CASSPPGGVREQYF. The CDR3 DNA reads TGTGCCAGCAGCCCACCGGGAGGGGTGCGCGAGCAGTACTTC.